The TCR beta chain described here comes from a study of blood T cells in healthy people across ages. Study outcomes and limitations: Older individuals had lower TCR beta diversity per million T cells (the decline was roughly linear). Calculation of diversity from one million T cells yielded estimates considered to be underestimates.

Germline CDR1 reads SNHLY; CDR2 reads FYNNEI. V dropped 6 bases and J dropped 4; count of bases not matched to a gene: 2. This CDR3 comprises 14 residues. The donors, aged roughly 6 to 95, were healthy Caucasians from Russia. Concerning this clonotype itself: Antigen unknown.

Primers used in a second PCR of about 7 to 11 cycles were a sample-barcoded 5' primer and a J-beta primer mix. Every cDNA was tagged by a template-switch adaptor with 12 random nucleotides. TCRdb re-called the 5' RACE reads through MiXCR, storing one row per CDR3 protein. This table has about a million distinct CDR3 sequences, about 48% appearing once. This sequence originates from a man between 25 and 39 years old in good health. V is TRBV2 and J is TRBJ2-1, with 11 bases identical to TRBD2. Sample: blood. The CDR3 here is CASRGLAEYNEQFF. As DNA, the CDR3 is TGTGCCAGCAGGGGACTAGCGGAGTACAATGAGCAGTTCTTC.